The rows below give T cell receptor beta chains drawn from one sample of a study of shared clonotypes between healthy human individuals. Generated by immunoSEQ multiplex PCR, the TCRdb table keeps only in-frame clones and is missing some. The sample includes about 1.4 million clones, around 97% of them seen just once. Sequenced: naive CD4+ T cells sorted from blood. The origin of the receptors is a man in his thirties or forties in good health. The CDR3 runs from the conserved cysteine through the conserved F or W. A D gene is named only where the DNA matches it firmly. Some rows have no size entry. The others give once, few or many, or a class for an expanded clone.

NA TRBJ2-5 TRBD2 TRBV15 TGTGCCACCAGCAGAGACCCCGGGACTAGCGGGAGGTACCAAGAGACCCAGTACTTC CATSRDPGTSGRYQETQYF
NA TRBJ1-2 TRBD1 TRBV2 TGTGCCAGCAGCGCCGGGACAGACTATGGCTACACCTTC CASSAGTDYGYTF
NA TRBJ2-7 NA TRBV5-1 TGCGCCAGCAGCCCGGGCCACCGAGAGGGCGAGCAGTACTTC CASSPGHREGEQYF
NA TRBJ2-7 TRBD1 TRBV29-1 TGCAGCGCTACGGGACAGATCTCCTACGAGCAGTACTTC CSATGQISYEQYF
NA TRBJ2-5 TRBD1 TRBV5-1 TGCGCCAGCAGCTCCTACGAACCGGGACAGGAGGCCCAGTACTTC CASSSYEPGQEAQYF
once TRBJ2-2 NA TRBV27 TGTGCCAGCAGTTCCCAACGTCCGTGGAACACCGGGGAGCTGTTTTTT CASSSQRPWNTGELFF
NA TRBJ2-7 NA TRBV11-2 TGTGCCAGCAGCCGGGACTGGGGATACGAGCAGTACTTC CASSRDWGYEQYF
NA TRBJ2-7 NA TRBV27 TGTGCCAGCAGTTTATCGGCCATCTCCTACGAGCAGTACTTC CASSLSAISYEQYF
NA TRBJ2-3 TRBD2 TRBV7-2 TGTGCCAGCAGCCGTTTTGGATCTGCGGGAGGGTCGACAGATACGCAGTATTTT CASSRFGSAGGSTDTQYF
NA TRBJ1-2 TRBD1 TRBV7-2 TGTGCCAGCCAGACAGGGGGCGGTTTTGGCTACACCTTC CASQTGGGFGYTF
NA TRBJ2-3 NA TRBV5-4 TGTGCCAGCAGCTGGGGTACAGGGATCCCAGATACGCAGTATTTT CASSWGTGIPDTQYF
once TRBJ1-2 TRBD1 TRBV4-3 TGCGCCAGCAGCCTAAGGACAGGGGGAGAGGAGGGCTACACCTTC CASSLRTGGEEGYTF
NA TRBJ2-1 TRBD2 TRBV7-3 TGTGCCAGCAGCCTAGCGGGAGGGTACAATGAGCAGTTCTTC CASSLAGGYNEQFF
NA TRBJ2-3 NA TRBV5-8 TGTGCCAGCAGCTCTACAGCTTCGGGAGATACGCAGTATTTT CASSSTASGDTQYF
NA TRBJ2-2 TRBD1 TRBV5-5 TGTGCCAGCAGCTTATCGGCAGGGGGTACGAACACCGGGGAGCTGTTTTTT CASSLSAGGTNTGELFF
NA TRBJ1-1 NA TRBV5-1 TGCGCCAGCTCCGGGGAGGCGGCGAGGAACACTGAAGCTTTCTTT CASSGEAARNTEAFF
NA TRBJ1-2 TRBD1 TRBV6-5 TGTGCCAGCAGTGAGGACAGGAGGTATAGTGGCTACACCTTC CASSEDRRYSGYTF
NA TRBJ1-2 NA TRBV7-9 TGTGCCAGCAGCGAAGGAGGGGTTGATCATAGAGGCTACACCTTC CASSEGGVDHRGYTF
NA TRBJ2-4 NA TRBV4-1 TGCGCCAGCAGCCAACAATGGGTAATGATAGCCAAAAACATTCAGTACTTC CASSQQWVMIAKNIQYF
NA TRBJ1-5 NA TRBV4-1 TGCGCCAGCAGCCAAGATGGGGCAGGGTTCGGGCATCAGCCCCAGCATTTT CASSQDGAGFGHQPQHF
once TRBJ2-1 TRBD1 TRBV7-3 TGTGCCAGCAGCCACCGAACAGGGGGCGCCTCCTACAATGAGCAGTTCTTC CASSHRTGGASYNEQFF
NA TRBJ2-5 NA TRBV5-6 TGTGCCAGCAGCCTCGACGGGAGGACCCAGTACTTC CASSLDGRTQYF
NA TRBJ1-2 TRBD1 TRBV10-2 TGCGCCAGCAGCCTCCGGGACAGGGGGCCTTTTAGTCATGGCTACACCTTC CASSLRDRGPFSHGYTF
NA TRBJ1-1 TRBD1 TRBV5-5 TGTGCCAGCAGCTCGGGACAGGCTAAAGCTTTCTTT CASSSGQAKAFF
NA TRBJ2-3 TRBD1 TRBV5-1 TGCGCCAGCAGCCCGACGGGCAGGGGGTTTACGCAGTATTTT CASSPTGRGFTQYF
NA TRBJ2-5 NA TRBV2 TGTGCCAGCAAGAAGGAGACCCAGTACTTC CASKKETQYF
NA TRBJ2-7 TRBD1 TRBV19 TGTGCCAGTAAGGGAACGGGACAGTTCAACGAGCAGTACTTC CASKGTGQFNEQYF
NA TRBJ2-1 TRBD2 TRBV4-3 TGCGCCAGCAGCCAAGTTTTAGGGAGCGGGAGGCTCTCCTACAATGAGCAGTTCTTC CASSQVLGSGRLSYNEQFF
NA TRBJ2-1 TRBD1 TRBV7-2 TGTGCCAGCAGCATCGGACAGGGAAAAAGGTACAATGAGCAGTTCTTC CASSIGQGKRYNEQFF
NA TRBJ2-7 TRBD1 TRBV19 TGTGCCAGTAGTATAGCTGAAGTGCAGGGGGCCCCCTCCTACGAGCAGTACTTC CASSIAEVQGAPSYEQYF
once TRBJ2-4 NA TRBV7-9 TGTGCCAGTAGTCGACTAGCCAAAAACATTCAGTACTTC CASSRLAKNIQYF
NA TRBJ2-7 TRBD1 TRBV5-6 TGTGCCAGCAGCTCCGGGACAGGGGACGAGCAGTACTTC CASSSGTGDEQYF
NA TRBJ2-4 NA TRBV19 TGTGCCAGTAGCAGCCGGGGTGAGGGCAAAAACATTCAGTACTTC CASSSRGEGKNIQYF
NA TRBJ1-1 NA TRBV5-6 TGTGCCAGCAGCTTCCAGATGAACACTGAAGCTTTCTTT CASSFQMNTEAFF
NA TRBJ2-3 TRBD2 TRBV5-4 TGTGCCAGCAGCCTAAAACTAGCGGGAGCCACAGATACGCAGTATTTT CASSLKLAGATDTQYF
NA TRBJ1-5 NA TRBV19 TGTGCCAGTAGTTGGGCCCGGCAGGCTAGCAATCAGCCCCAGCATTTT CASSWARQASNQPQHF
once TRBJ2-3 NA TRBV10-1 TGCGCCAGCAGCCTAGGAGGTACGCAGTATTTT CASSLGGTQYF
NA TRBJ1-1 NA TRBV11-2 TGTGCCAGCAACAGCTTAGTGGCGGTCCGAAACACTGAAGCTTTCTTT CASNSLVAVRNTEAFF
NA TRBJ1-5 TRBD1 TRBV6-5 TGTGCCAGCAGTTCCGCTAACAGGGGGACGGGTCAGCCCCAGCATTTT CASSSANRGTGQPQHF